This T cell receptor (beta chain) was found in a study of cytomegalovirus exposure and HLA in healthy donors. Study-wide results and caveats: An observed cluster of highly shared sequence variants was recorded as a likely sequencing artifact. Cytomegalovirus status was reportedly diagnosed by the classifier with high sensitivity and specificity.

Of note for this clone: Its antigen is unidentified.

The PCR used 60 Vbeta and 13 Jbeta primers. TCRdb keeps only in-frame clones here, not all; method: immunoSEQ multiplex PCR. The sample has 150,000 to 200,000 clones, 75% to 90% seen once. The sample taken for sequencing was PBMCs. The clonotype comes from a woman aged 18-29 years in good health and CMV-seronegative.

The CDR3 is CASSLGTDYGYTF. CDR3 in DNA: TGTGCCAGCAGCCTAGGGACAGACTATGGCTACACCTTC. This chain uses TRBV7-2 with TRBJ1-2; 7 bases line up with TRBD1. The CDR3 sequence is 13 residues long. The trim removed 5 bases at V and 3 bases at J, leaving 3 bases unmatched. Germline-derived CDR1 and CDR2 are SGHTA and FQGNSA.